This T cell receptor beta chain was identified in a study of T cells in localized non-small cell lung cancer. Notes on the study in general: Of the tissues analyzed, uninvolved adjacent lung showed maximal T cell clonality, greater than tumor.

In regard to this clone: The antigen is undetermined.

The assay was immunoSEQ multiplex PCR, and TCRdb's table has in-frame clones only and misses some. The sample yields 70,000 to 95,000 clones, roughly 88% seen once. There are 14 residues in the CDR3. The ends lost 5 bases at V and 5 bases at J; junction bases unmatched: 7. Germline V CDR1 and CDR2: LNHDA, SQIVND (reference sequence). The receptor's source is a woman aged 40-69 years with stage II squamous cell lung carcinoma. The rearrangement links TRBV19 to TRBJ2-5; 8 bases agree with TRBD1. The starting material was PBMCs, obtained before any cancer treatment. The DNA for the CDR3 is TGTGCCAGTAGTCCCTCAGGGGGCAGGGAGACCCAGTACTTC. Translated: CASSPSGGRETQYF.